These T cell receptor beta chains were read from a single sample in a study of glioma-infiltrating T cells. TCRdb analysed the multiplex PCR reads with MiXCR anew, one entry per CDR3 protein. In the table there are some 85,000 distinct CDR3 sequences, less than 30% of which are singletons. Sample: glioma tissue, nonneoplastic brain tissue, or PBMCs (not recorded which). The receptors here all came from a human donor with low-grade glioma or glioblastoma, undergoing nonglioma brain surgery, or in good health (not recorded which). Each CDR3 is given with its conserved first and last residue. Fields, in order: D gene, V gene, clone size, J gene, CDR3 length, CDR3 DNA, CDR3 protein. A D gene is named only where the DNA matches it firmly. Where a row states a size, it is once, few, many or the class of an expanded clone; other rows omit it.

D gene: .; V gene: TRBV11-2; clone size: few; J gene: TRBJ2-3; CDR3 length: 15; CDR3 DNA: TGTGCCAGCAGCTTAGATCTACGGGTAACAGATACGCAGTATTTT; CDR3 protein: CASSLDLRVTDTQYF
D gene: TRBD1; V gene: TRBV5-4; clone size: .; J gene: TRBJ1-6; CDR3 length: 16; CDR3 DNA: TGTGCCAGCAGCCTCACGACAGGGGTATCTAATTCACTCCTCCACTTT; CDR3 protein: CASSLTTGVSNSLLHF
D gene: .; V gene: TRBV27; clone size: many; J gene: TRBJ1-2; CDR3 length: 14; CDR3 DNA: TGTGCCAGCAGTTTCCAGGGTAGAACCTATGGCTACACCTTC; CDR3 protein: CASSFQGRTYGYTF
D gene: .; V gene: TRBV6-2/TRBV6-3; clone size: .; J gene: TRBJ1-1; CDR3 length: 15; CDR3 DNA: TGTGCCAGCAGCCCTCCGAAAGGGCTGAACACTAAAGCTTTCTTT; CDR3 protein: CASSPPKGLNTKAFF
D gene: .; V gene: TRBV19; clone size: many; J gene: TRBJ2-5; CDR3 length: 14; CDR3 DNA: TGTGCCAGTAGTACCTATAGGGGTGCAGAGACCCAGTACTTC; CDR3 protein: CASSTYRGAETQYF
D gene: TRBD1; V gene: TRBV2; clone size: many; J gene: TRBJ1-5; CDR3 length: 13; CDR3 DNA: TGTGCCAGCGGGACAGGGGCAGAATTAGCCCAGCATTTT; CDR3 protein: CASGTGAELAQHF
D gene: .; V gene: TRBV5-1; clone size: many; J gene: TRBJ1-2; CDR3 length: 14; CDR3 DNA: TGCGCCAGCAGCTATTATACAGGGAGAGGTGGCTACACCTTC; CDR3 protein: CASSYYTGRGGYTF
D gene: .; V gene: TRBV12-3/TRBV12-4; clone size: few; J gene: TRBJ1-1; CDR3 length: 13; CDR3 DNA: TGTGCCAGCAGTTTCCCAGGTTTTACTGAAGCTTTCTTT; CDR3 protein: CASSFPGFTEAFF
D gene: .; V gene: TRBV10-1; clone size: many; J gene: TRBJ2-3; CDR3 length: 12; CDR3 DNA: TGCGCCAGCAGTGCCCTAGAGCAAACGCAGTATTTT; CDR3 protein: CASSALEQTQYF
D gene: .; V gene: TRBV6-9; clone size: once; J gene: TRBJ1-1; CDR3 length: 13; CDR3 DNA: TGTGCCAGCATTTACCTGTCCAACACTGAAGCTTTTTTT; CDR3 protein: CASIYLSNTEAFF
D gene: .; V gene: TRBV7-9; clone size: .; J gene: TRBJ2-4; CDR3 length: 13; CDR3 DNA: TGTGCCAGCAGCTTTGGGGAACGGTACATTCAGTACTTC; CDR3 protein: CASSFGERYIQYF
D gene: TRBD1; V gene: TRBV20-1; clone size: many; J gene: TRBJ1-4; CDR3 length: 15; CDR3 DNA: TGCAGTGCTAGAAAACCGGGACAGGGGAATGAAAAACTGTTTTTT; CDR3 protein: CSARKPGQGNEKLFF
D gene: TRBD2; V gene: TRBV18; clone size: few; J gene: TRBJ2-1; CDR3 length: 17; CDR3 DNA: TGTGCCAGCTCACCTCTAGGACTAGCGGGAGGCAATAATGAGCAGTTCTTC; CDR3 protein: CASSPLGLAGGNNEQFF
D gene: .; V gene: TRBV5-4; clone size: .; J gene: TRBJ2-3; CDR3 length: 14; CDR3 DNA: TGTGCCAGCAGCATTAAGGGTGGCACAGATACGCAGTATTTT; CDR3 protein: CASSIKGGTDTQYF
D gene: .; V gene: TRBV3-1; clone size: many; J gene: TRBJ1-5; CDR3 length: 14; CDR3 DNA: TGTGCCAGCAGCCAAGGGCAGGGCAATCAGCCCCAGCATTTT; CDR3 protein: CASSQGQGNQPQHF
D gene: TRBD2; V gene: TRBV2; clone size: many; J gene: TRBJ2-7; CDR3 length: 14; CDR3 DNA: TGTGCCAGCAGTGTTAGGCGACTAGCCCACGAGCAGTACTTC; CDR3 protein: CASSVRRLAHEQYF
D gene: .; V gene: TRBV10-3; clone size: .; J gene: TRBJ1-1; CDR3 length: 14; CDR3 DNA: TGTGCCACCAGTGACGGGGTCCCGAACACTAAAGCTTTCTTT; CDR3 protein: CATSDGVPNTKAFF
D gene: .; V gene: TRBV12-3/TRBV12-4; clone size: many; J gene: TRBJ1-3; CDR3 length: 13; CDR3 DNA: TGTGCCAGCAGGGGTACCCGGGACTACACCATATATTTT; CDR3 protein: CASRGTRDYTIYF
D gene: .; V gene: TRBV6-1; clone size: many; J gene: TRBJ1-6; CDR3 length: 15; CDR3 DNA: TGTGCCAGCAGTGAAGCGTTTTCCTATAATTCACCCCTCCACTTT; CDR3 protein: CASSEAFSYNSPLHF
D gene: TRBD1; V gene: TRBV7-4; clone size: .; J gene: TRBJ1-1; CDR3 length: 16; CDR3 DNA: TGTGCCAGCGGCCTAGGGACAGGGAGGGAGAACACTGAAGCTTTCTTT; CDR3 protein: CASGLGTGRENTEAFF
D gene: .; V gene: TRBV11-3; clone size: .; J gene: TRBJ2-1; CDR3 length: 12; CDR3 DNA: TGTGCCAGCAGCTTACAATCGGGTCCTCAGTTCTTC; CDR3 protein: CASSLQSGPQFF
D gene: TRBD1; V gene: TRBV20-1; clone size: many; J gene: TRBJ1-2; CDR3 length: 12; CDR3 DNA: TGCAGTGCCAGGACAGGGGGCCATGGCTACACCTTC; CDR3 protein: CSARTGGHGYTF
D gene: .; V gene: TRBV4-1; clone size: .; J gene: TRBJ1-5; CDR3 length: 13; CDR3 DNA: TGCGCCAGCAGCCAACCCACCTATCATCCCCAGCATTTT; CDR3 protein: CASSQPTYHPQHF
D gene: .; V gene: TRBV20-1; clone size: many; J gene: TRBJ1-5; CDR3 length: 15; CDR3 DNA: TGCAGTGTCAAGGCTAACCCGGCCGCCTATCAGCCCCAGCATTTT; CDR3 protein: CSVKANPAAYQPQHF
D gene: TRBD1; V gene: TRBV18; clone size: few; J gene: TRBJ2-7; CDR3 length: 15; CDR3 DNA: TGTGCCAGCTCACCATCCCAGGGGGCCTCCTACGAGCAGTACTTC; CDR3 protein: CASSPSQGASYEQYF
D gene: .; V gene: TRBV7-6; clone size: many; J gene: TRBJ2-1; CDR3 length: 14; CDR3 DNA: TGTGCCAGCAGCTTAGTCTCATCGGCACCTAAGCAGTTCTTC; CDR3 protein: CASSLVSSAPKQFF
D gene: TRBD1; V gene: TRBV7-9; clone size: many; J gene: TRBJ2-5; CDR3 length: 13; CDR3 DNA: TGTGCCAGCAGACGACAGGGAAAAGAGACCCAGTACTTC; CDR3 protein: CASRRQGKETQYF
D gene: TRBD1; V gene: TRBV20-1; clone size: many; J gene: TRBJ2-3; CDR3 length: 13; CDR3 DNA: TGCAGTGCCGGACAGGGGTTAAGAGATACGCAGTATTTT; CDR3 protein: CSAGQGLRDTQYF
D gene: .; V gene: TRBV5-4; clone size: .; J gene: TRBJ2-3; CDR3 length: 13; CDR3 DNA: TGTGCCAGCGGCTGGGGTCCCACAGATGCGCAGTATTTT; CDR3 protein: CASGWGPTDAQYF
D gene: TRBD2; V gene: TRBV20-1; clone size: .; J gene: TRBJ2-7; CDR3 length: 13; CDR3 DNA: TGCAGTGCGGCTAGCGGAAGTACCTACGAGCAGTACTTC; CDR3 protein: CSAASGSTYEQYF
D gene: .; V gene: TRBV5-5; clone size: many; J gene: TRBJ2-5; CDR3 length: 15; CDR3 DNA: TGTGCCAGCAAATTCGACACGGCGGATCAAGAGACCCAGTACTTC; CDR3 protein: CASKFDTADQETQYF
D gene: .; V gene: TRBV27; clone size: many; J gene: TRBJ2-4; CDR3 length: 17; CDR3 DNA: TGTGCCAGCAGTCCCTGGTCGGGGGGCGCCGACAAAAACATTCAGTACTTC; CDR3 protein: CASSPWSGGADKNIQYF
D gene: .; V gene: TRBV7-6; clone size: many; J gene: TRBJ1-1; CDR3 length: 13; CDR3 DNA: TGTGCCAGCAGCTTCCAATCTTACACTGAAGCTTTCTTT; CDR3 protein: CASSFQSYTEAFF
D gene: TRBD1; V gene: TRBV6-1; clone size: few; J gene: TRBJ2-1; CDR3 length: 19; CDR3 DNA: TGTGCCAGCAGTGAAGATGGGACAGGGATCGTCCTTCGGAGAGGTGAGCAGTTCTTC; CDR3 protein: CASSEDGTGIVLRRGEQFF
D gene: TRBD1; V gene: TRBV7-2; clone size: many; J gene: TRBJ2-7; CDR3 length: 15; CDR3 DNA: TGTGCCAGCAGCTTAGCCGGACAGGGGGCTTACGAGCAGTACTTC; CDR3 protein: CASSLAGQGAYEQYF
D gene: .; V gene: TRBV29-1; clone size: few; J gene: TRBJ2-1; CDR3 length: 12; CDR3 DNA: TGCAGCGTCGCCCAAACAGACAATGAGCAGTTCTTC; CDR3 protein: CSVAQTDNEQFF
D gene: TRBD1; V gene: TRBV27; clone size: many; J gene: TRBJ1-1; CDR3 length: 15; CDR3 DNA: TGTGCCAGCAGTCCATGGGACAGGGCTCTTGCTGAAGCTTTCTTT; CDR3 protein: CASSPWDRALAEAFF
D gene: .; V gene: TRBV5-1; clone size: many; J gene: TRBJ1-1; CDR3 length: 12; CDR3 DNA: TGCGCCAGCAGCCCCGGAGACACTGAAGCTTTCTTT; CDR3 protein: CASSPGDTEAFF
D gene: .; V gene: TRBV29-1; clone size: .; J gene: TRBJ1-2; CDR3 length: 14; CDR3 DNA: TGCAGCGTTGCGCAGGACGGGGCTAACTATGGCTACACCTTC; CDR3 protein: CSVAQDGANYGYTF
D gene: .; V gene: TRBV29-1; clone size: many; J gene: TRBJ1-1; CDR3 length: 11; CDR3 DNA: TGCAGCGCCGCCCAGGCCACTGAAGCTTTCTTT; CDR3 protein: CSAAQATEAFF
D gene: .; V gene: TRBV7-9; clone size: .; J gene: TRBJ2-5; CDR3 length: 14; CDR3 DNA: TGTGCCAGCAGCTTCCGGACCGAACAAGAGACCCAGTACTTC; CDR3 protein: CASSFRTEQETQYF
D gene: TRBD1; V gene: TRBV6-1; clone size: many; J gene: TRBJ1-5; CDR3 length: 15; CDR3 DNA: TGTGCCAGCAGACGGGACAGGGATAGCAATCAGCCCCAGCATTTT; CDR3 protein: CASRRDRDSNQPQHF
D gene: TRBD1; V gene: TRBV10-3; clone size: .; J gene: TRBJ2-7; CDR3 length: 15; CDR3 DNA: TGTGCCATCAGTGTAAGGACAGGGGGGGCCTACGAGCAGTACTTC; CDR3 protein: CAISVRTGGAYEQYF
D gene: .; V gene: TRBV15; clone size: many; J gene: TRBJ2-7; CDR3 length: 16; CDR3 DNA: TGTGCCACCAGCAGGGAGCCGGTCGGGACAAACTACGAGCAGTACTTC; CDR3 protein: CATSREPVGTNYEQYF
D gene: .; V gene: TRBV2; clone size: many; J gene: TRBJ2-7; CDR3 length: 14; CDR3 DNA: TGTGCCAGCACCATTGACAGGACCACCTACGAGCAGTACTTC; CDR3 protein: CASTIDRTTYEQYF
D gene: TRBD2; V gene: TRBV5-4; clone size: many; J gene: TRBJ2-3; CDR3 length: 15; CDR3 DNA: TGTGCCAGCAGCTCGCCGGGACTAGCGGGAGATACGCAGTATTTT; CDR3 protein: CASSSPGLAGDTQYF
D gene: TRBD1; V gene: TRBV3-1; clone size: many; J gene: TRBJ1-5; CDR3 length: 14; CDR3 DNA: TGTGCCAGCAGTCGAGGACAGGGAAGGCAGCCCCAGCATTTT; CDR3 protein: CASSRGQGRQPQHF
D gene: .; V gene: TRBV11-2; clone size: .; J gene: TRBJ1-3; CDR3 length: 16; CDR3 DNA: TGTGCCAGCAGCCCCCGTACAGGGATGGGCGCGAACACCATATATTTT; CDR3 protein: CASSPRTGMGANTIYF
D gene: TRBD1; V gene: TRBV18; clone size: .; J gene: TRBJ2-5; CDR3 length: 15; CDR3 DNA: TGTGACAGCTCTCCAAACAGGGGAAGAAGGGAGACCCAGTACTTC; CDR3 protein: CDSSPNRGRRETQYF
D gene: .; V gene: TRBV27; clone size: many; J gene: TRBJ1-5; CDR3 length: 15; CDR3 DNA: TGTGCCAGCAGTCCCGGGATGGACAGTCATCAGCCCCAGCATTTT; CDR3 protein: CASSPGMDSHQPQHF
D gene: TRBD1; V gene: TRBV5-4; clone size: many; J gene: TRBJ1-2; CDR3 length: 16; CDR3 DNA: TGTGCCAGCAGCCGCCCCGGGACAGGGATCGACTATGGCTACACCTTC; CDR3 protein: CASSRPGTGIDYGYTF
D gene: .; V gene: TRBV6-2/TRBV6-3; clone size: many; J gene: TRBJ1-2; CDR3 length: 11; CDR3 DNA: TGTGCCAGCACAGGGGACTATGGCTACACCTTC; CDR3 protein: CASTGDYGYTF
D gene: TRBD1; V gene: TRBV28; clone size: many; J gene: TRBJ1-1; CDR3 length: 15; CDR3 DNA: TGTGCCAGCAGCCGGGACAGAAGGATGAACACTGAAGCTTTCTTT; CDR3 protein: CASSRDRRMNTEAFF
D gene: .; V gene: TRBV4-1; clone size: many; J gene: TRBJ1-6; CDR3 length: 15; CDR3 DNA: TGCGCCAGCAGCCAAGGGGACAATCAGAATTCACCCCTCCACTTT; CDR3 protein: CASSQGDNQNSPLHF
D gene: .; V gene: TRBV30; clone size: .; J gene: TRBJ1-1; CDR3 length: 14; CDR3 DNA: TGTGCCTGGAAAAAGCTGGTGGGGAACACTGAAGCTTTCTTT; CDR3 protein: CAWKKLVGNTEAFF
D gene: .; V gene: TRBV14; clone size: many; J gene: TRBJ2-3; CDR3 length: 14; CDR3 DNA: TGTGCCAGCAGCCTTCTAAAAAGCACAGATACGCAGTATTTT; CDR3 protein: CASSLLKSTDTQYF
D gene: .; V gene: TRBV10-3; clone size: many; J gene: TRBJ1-1; CDR3 length: 15; CDR3 DNA: TGTGCCATCACCGAGGGAGGGGCTATGAACACTGAAGCTTTCTTT; CDR3 protein: CAITEGGAMNTEAFF
D gene: .; V gene: TRBV4-1; clone size: .; J gene: TRBJ2-7; CDR3 length: 15; CDR3 DNA: TGCGTTAGCAGCACAAACGACGGGGGCGATTACGAGCAGTACTTC; CDR3 protein: CVSSTNDGGDYEQYF
D gene: TRBD1; V gene: TRBV10-3; clone size: many; J gene: TRBJ2-3; CDR3 length: 14; CDR3 DNA: TGTGCCATCAGTCAGGGGGCCGGCACAGATACGCAGTATTTT; CDR3 protein: CAISQGAGTDTQYF